A selection of T cell receptor beta chains follows, all from one sample in a study of cytomegalovirus exposure and HLA in healthy donors. The repertoire was sequenced with immunoSEQ multiplex PCR; TCRdb's copy has only in-frame clones and lacks some. The table has about 170,000 clones, about 80% seen once. The sequencing input was PBMCs. These receptors originate from a woman aged 25 to 39 in good health and CMV-seropositive. Each CDR3 is given with its conserved first and last residue. D genes are given only for firm matches. Some rows mark clone size as missing; the rest say once, few, many or name a class of expanded clone.

NA	TRBV6-1	TRBJ1-1	NA	TGTGCCAGCAGTGAAAGTGGAGGGAATTATGAAGCTTTCTTT	CASSESGGNYEAFF
NA	TRBV5-4	TRBJ2-5	NA	TGTGCCAGCAGCCTGGGGACGTCCGGGGTAGAGACCCAGTACTTC	CASSLGTSGVETQYF
NA	TRBV4-3	TRBJ1-5	TRBD1	TGCGCCAGCAGCCAAGATGAGGGGGACAGGAATCAGCCCCAGCATTTT	CASSQDEGDRNQPQHF
few	TRBV6-6	TRBJ1-2	TRBD1	TGTGCCAGCAGTTACTCCCTACCGGGACAGAGGCCTACCTTC	CASSYSLPGQRPTF
NA	TRBV5-6	TRBJ2-5	TRBD2	TGTGCCAGCAGCGCCGGGGAGGGGAAGACCCAGTACTTC	CASSAGEGKTQYF
NA	TRBV5-1	TRBJ2-7	NA	TGCGCCAGCAGTCAGCGGACATCCTTAGGGGGCGAGCAGTACTTC	CASSQRTSLGGEQYF
NA	TRBV5-1	TRBJ2-2	NA	TGCGCCAGCAGCCCGGAGGGAAACACCGGGGAGCTGTTTTTT	CASSPEGNTGELFF
few	TRBV9	TRBJ2-3	NA	TGTGCCAGCAGCGTCCAGGGGTATACAGATACGCAGTATTTT	CASSVQGYTDTQYF
NA	TRBV20-1	TRBJ1-2	NA	TGCAGTGCTAGTAGATTAGCCGATTACACCTTC	CSASRLADYTF
NA	TRBV7-2	TRBJ2-5	NA	TGTGCCAGCAGCTTACGGGCCAGGGGGACCCAGTACTTC	CASSLRARGTQYF
NA	TRBV2	TRBJ1-2	TRBD1	TGTGCCAGCCTTAGGGACAGGGATGGCTACACCTTC	CASLRDRDGYTF
NA	TRBV7-8	TRBJ2-1	TRBD2	TGTGCCAGCAGCTTTGGACTAGCGGGAGGCCAACCCCCGGGCGACAATGAGCAGTTCTTC	CASSFGLAGGQPPGDNEQFF
NA	TRBV5-4	TRBJ2-7	TRBD2	TGTGCCAGCAGCAGGGAGGCGGGAGGCATCGAGCAGTACTTC	CASSREAGGIEQYF
NA	TRBV2	TRBJ2-3	NA	TGTGCCAGCACTCAATCGGCAGATACGCAGTATTTT	CASTQSADTQYF
NA	TRBV7-9	TRBJ1-2	NA	TGTGCCAGCAGTTGGGACGTACAGGGTATGCATGGCTACACCTTC	CASSWDVQGMHGYTF
few	TRBV7-2	TRBJ1-5	NA	TGTGCCAGCAGCCCGAGGGGGGGGCAGCCCCAGCATTTT	CASSPRGGQPQHF
few	TRBV2	TRBJ2-6	NA	TGTGCCAGCATGAGGGTGGGATCTGGGGCCAACGTCCTGACTTTC	CASMRVGSGANVLTF
NA	TRBV6-5	TRBJ2-2	TRBD1	TGTGCCAGCAAGGGACAGGGAGGAACCGGGGAGCTGTTTTTT	CASKGQGGTGELFF
NA	TRBV27	TRBJ2-7	NA	TGTGCCAGCAGTTTTACGGGGGAACCCCCCTACGAGCAGTACTTC	CASSFTGEPPYEQYF
NA	TRBV14	TRBJ1-5	NA	TGTGCCAGCAGCCAAGATAGTGGTCGGGCGGGTAGCAATCAGCCCCAGCATTTT	CASSQDSGRAGSNQPQHF
NA	TRBV4-3	TRBJ2-7	NA	TGCGCCAGCAGCCAAGGCCGGGGGTTTCAAAACGAGCAGTACTTC	CASSQGRGFQNEQYF
NA	TRBV7-2	TRBJ2-2	TRBD2	TGTGCCAGCAGTCCGCGACTAGCGGGCGGGCGGGAGCTGTTTTTT	CASSPRLAGGRELFF
NA	TRBV28	TRBJ1-1	TRBD1	TGTGCCAGCAGTTGGGGAACAGGGGGGACTGAAGCTTTCTTT	CASSWGTGGTEAFF
NA	TRBV7-2	TRBJ1-3	TRBD1	TGTGCCAGCAGCACCGACAGGGTTGGAAACACCATATATTTT	CASSTDRVGNTIYF
few	TRBV9	TRBJ1-3	NA	TGTGCCAGCCGCCGCGGGTACACCATATATTTT	CASRRGYTIYF
NA	TRBV11-2	TRBJ2-3	NA	TGTGCCAGCAGCTCAACTAGTGGGGTTGCAGATACGCAGTATTTT	CASSSTSGVADTQYF
NA	TRBV5-4	TRBJ1-1	NA	TGTGCCAGCAGCTTGTACAGGGCGGGCACTGAAGCTTTCTTT	CASSLYRAGTEAFF
few	TRBV28	TRBJ2-7	NA	TGTGGCACATCAGAGCGATCCTACGAGCAGTACTTC	CGTSERSYEQYF
NA	TRBV6-7	TRBJ2-7	TRBD1	TGTGCCAGCAGTTACAACTGGACAGGGCTATTCTCCTACGAGCAGTACTTC	CASSYNWTGLFSYEQYF
NA	TRBV5-1	TRBJ1-4	TRBD1	TGCGCCAGCAGCCCCTTAGGGACAGTTAATGAAAAACTGTTTTTT	CASSPLGTVNEKLFF
NA	TRBV6-5	TRBJ1-1	NA	TGTGCCAGCAGTATATCGTGGGGCGCCATCACTGAAGCTTTCTTT	CASSISWGAITEAFF
NA	TRBV7-9	TRBJ2-7	TRBD1	TGTGCCAGCAGCTTTCCGGGACAGGGGGCTCACGAGCAGTACTTC	CASSFPGQGAHEQYF
few	TRBV6-6	TRBJ1-3	NA	TGTGCCAGCAGTTACACCAGGGGAAACACCATATATTTT	CASSYTRGNTIYF
few	TRBV10-2	TRBJ1-6	NA	TGCGCCAGCAGTGAGATAGCCGTCAATTCACCCCTCCACTTT	CASSEIAVNSPLHF
NA	TRBV5-1	TRBJ2-1	NA	TGCGCCAGCAGCTTTGGACTGTCGAGCTCCTACAATGAGCAGTTCTTC	CASSFGLSSSYNEQFF
NA	TRBV6-6	TRBJ1-1	NA	TGTGCCAGCAGTTACAGGGGCGCTAACACTGAAGCTTTCTTT	CASSYRGANTEAFF
NA	TRBV5-1	TRBJ1-2	TRBD1	TGCGCCAGCAGCTTGTTAACAGGGGGAAACGGCTACACCTTC	CASSLLTGGNGYTF
NA	TRBV28	TRBJ2-6	TRBD1	TGTGCCAGCAGTTCCCCGTCAGGGGGAAGACCTGGGGCCAACGTCCTGACTTTC	CASSSPSGGRPGANVLTF
NA	TRBV19	TRBJ1-1	NA	TGTGCCAGTAGTACCCAGTCTGAAGCTTTCTTT	CASSTQSEAFF
NA	TRBV7-6	TRBJ2-5	NA	TGTGCCAGCAGCCCAGAGGGAGCAGTTCTAAGATGGACCCAGTACTTC	CASSPEGAVLRWTQYF
NA	TRBV27	TRBJ2-3	NA	TGTGCCAGCAGCAAGGAAGGACTAAGTAGCACAGATACGCAGTATTTT	CASSKEGLSSTDTQYF
few	TRBV14	TRBJ2-5	NA	TGTGCCAGCAGCCAAGAAATTGGCGTAGTGGGGACATATCAAGAGACCCAGTACTTC	CASSQEIGVVGTYQETQYF